This T cell receptor (beta chain) was identified during a study of cytomegalovirus exposure and HLA in healthy donors. Study findings and constraints: A list of approximately 160 TCR beta chains associated with cytomegalovirus was given. V- and J-gene trimming of TCR beta was linked (in a later analysis) to a missense DCLRE1C variant. A few CMV-associated chains proved CMV antigen-specific in vitro. According to an earlier analysis, most TCR beta V segments yielded productive rearrangements about 90% or about 30% of the time.

Researchers ran the PCR with 60 Vbeta and 13 Jbeta primers. Some clones are missing from TCRdb's copy, which holds only in-frame ones; the method was immunoSEQ multiplex PCR. The sample includes more than 95,000 clones, around four fifths of them seen just once. Germline-derived CDR1 and CDR2 are SNHLY and FYNNEI. The CDR3 has 14 amino acids. The V gene lost 6 bases and the J gene lost 2 bases, with 11 bases spanning the gap. Comment on this clone: Its antigen is not identified.

The TCR originated in a woman between 40 and 55 years old in good health and CMV-seropositive. Specimen: PBMCs. This sequence joins TRBV2 and TRBJ2-1, with D perhaps TRBD2 (6 bases). CDR3 protein: CASSAGLTYNEQFF. CDR3 sequence (DNA): TGTGCCAGCAGCGCGGGGCTTACCTACAATGAGCAGTTCTTC.